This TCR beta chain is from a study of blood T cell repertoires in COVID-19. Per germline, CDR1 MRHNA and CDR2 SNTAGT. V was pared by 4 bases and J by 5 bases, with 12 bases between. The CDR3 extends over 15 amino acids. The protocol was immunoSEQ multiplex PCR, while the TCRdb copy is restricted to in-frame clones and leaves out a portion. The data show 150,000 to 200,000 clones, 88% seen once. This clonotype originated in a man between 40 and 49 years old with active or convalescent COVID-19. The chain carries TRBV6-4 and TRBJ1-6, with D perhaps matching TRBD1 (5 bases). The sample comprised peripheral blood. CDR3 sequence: CASSAVGGNNSPLHF. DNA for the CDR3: TGTGCCAGCAGTGCCGTCGGGGGGAATAATTCACCCCTCCACTTT.